The 13 T cell receptor beta chains listed next were all sequenced from one sample in a study of lung T cells in sarcoidosis with Löfgren's syndrome. TCRdb called the reads again in MiXCR, with one record for every CDR3 protein. The sample lists about 2,900 distinct CDR3 sequences, 25% to 30% seen once, with roughly 13% in the top ten. The sequencing input was CD4+ T cells from bronchoalveolar lavage. The receptor set was obtained from a human donor with sarcoidosis (Löfgren's syndrome or another form), or a control subject (not recorded which).

This clonotype was observed a handful of times. This rearrangement joins TRBV7-3 to TRBJ2-2; the match to TRBD1 covers 8 bases. CDR3 length: 12 residues. Germline V CDR1 and CDR2: SGHTA, FQGTGA. Trimming removed 4 bases from V and 14 bases from J; junction bases left unmatched: 6. DNA for the CDR3: TGTGCCAGCAGCTCGACGGACAGGGTTCTGTTTTTT. This gives the protein CASSSTDRVLFF.

The J gene is TRBJ2-1, the V gene TRBV29-1; 8 positions match TRBD1. The CDR3 covers 17 residues. The trim removed 5 bases at V and 9 bases at J, leaving 21 bases unmatched. Germline lookup yields CDR1 SQVTM and CDR2 ANQGSEA. CDR3 DNA: TGCAGCGTTTCGGGAGCCTTGAAGGGGTCAGGGGGCGGTGAGCAGTTCTTC. Its translation: CSVSGALKGSGGGEQFF.

By share of the sample, this clonotype is large. The gene calls are TRBV20-1 and TRBJ2-7; the match to TRBD2 covers 11 bases. Germline trimming cut 1 base from V and 3 bases from J; bases unmatched to any gene: 8. CDR3 length equals 16 residues. Per germline, CDR1 DFQATT and CDR2 SNEGSKA (reference sequence). The CDR3 loop is CSARGALAGDIYEQYF. The CDR3 DNA sequence: TGCAGTGCTAGAGGCGCACTAGCGGGGGATATCTACGAGCAGTACTTC.

This chain joins TRBV6-1 and TRBJ2-7; D could derive from TRBD1 or TRBD2 (5 bases each). The CDR3 totals 14 residues. CDR1 MNHNS and CDR2 SASEGT come from the germline V gene. The CDR3 loop is CTTEGPRSSYEQYF. Here the CDR3 DNA reads TGTACCACCGAGGGACCCCGGAGCTCCTACGAGCAGTACTTC.

This clonotype has a count of ten or more. V and J are TRBV2 and TRBJ1-6; D call uncertain. The CDR3 extends over 12 amino acids. Germline-derived CDR1 and CDR2 are SNHLY and FYNNEI. Trimming left V 4 bases short and J 10 bases short, with 8 bases between. CDR3 sequence reads: CASSGTGSPLHF. Here the CDR3 DNA reads TGTGCCAGCAGTGGGACGGGGTCACCCCTCCACTTT.

This clonotype has more than one count but fewer than ten. CDR3 DNA sequence: TGTGCCAGCAGCTTTTCGACTGATAATTCCTACGAGCAGTACTTC. Its protein product is CASSFSTDNSYEQYF. The chain is built from TRBV11-2 and TRBJ2-7, with D unclear. The CDR3 covers 15 residues. The V gene lost 3 bases and the J gene lost 1 base, with 13 bases spanning the gap. CDR1 is SGHAT, CDR2 FQNNGV, per germline.

By sample share, this clonotype is medium-sized. This chain uses TRBV6-1 with TRBJ2-2; D gene unclear. Germline V gives CDR1 MNHNS, CDR2 SASEGT. This CDR3 has 13 amino acids. The V end lost 4 bases, the J end lost 7 bases, and 10 bases lay between the germline ends. As DNA, the CDR3 is TGTGCCAGCAGTGCGAGTTGGGACGGGGAGCTGTTTTTT. This encodes CASSASWDGELFF.

The rearrangement joins TRBV29-1 to TRBJ2-1; 8 bases line up with TRBD1. CDR3 length equals 17 residues. Germline V gene sequence: CDR1 SQVTM, CDR2 ANQGSEA. The junction had 21 bases not matched to a gene; V was cut back by 5 bases and J by 9 bases. CDR3 in amino acids: CSVSGALKGPGGGEQFF. The CDR3 DNA is TGCAGCGTTTCGGGAGCCTTGAAGGGGCCAGGGGGCGGTGAGCAGTTCTTC.

Ten or more counts support this clonotype. The chain combines TRBV5-6 with TRBJ1-5; D unresolved. CDR1 and CDR2 from the germline V gene are SGHDT and YYEEEE. Trimming took off 0 bases at V and 6 bases at J, with 4 bases between the two ends. This CDR3 is 12 amino acids long. The CDR3 protein is CASSLVGQPQHF. CDR3 bases: TGTGCCAGCAGCTTGGTAGGTCAGCCCCAGCATTTT.

By share of the sample, this clonotype is medium-sized (0.01 to 0.1%). V and J are TRBV20-1 and TRBJ2-2, with D tentatively TRBD2 (6 bases). This CDR3 is built from 13 residues. With 2 bases removed from V and 6 bases from J, the gap between germline ends came to 10 bases. The germline V gene encodes CDR1 DFQATT and CDR2 SNEGSKA (reference sequence). The CDR3 region is CSARQTGAGELFF. CDR3 DNA: TGCAGTGCTAGACAAACGGGGGCCGGGGAGCTGTTTTTT.

This clonotype was observed at least ten times. This chain links TRBV3-1 with TRBJ1-5, with 9 bases that match TRBD1. CDR3 length equals 13 residues. Per germline, CDR1 LGHDT and CDR2 YNNKEL (reference sequence). The junction had 0 bases not matched to a gene; V was cut back by 5 bases and J by 4 bases. CDR3 sequence (DNA): TGTGCCAGCAGCGGGACAGGGAATCAGCCCCAGCATTTT. This encodes CASSGTGNQPQHF.

By share of the sample, this clonotype is large. The V and J genes are TRBV20-1 and TRBJ1-1; 9 bases align to TRBD1. The CDR3 is made up of 12 amino acids. J was trimmed by 4 bases and V by 6 bases; bases with no gene match: 3. The V gene's germline CDR1 is DFQATT and CDR2 SNEGSKA (reference sequence). CDR3 DNA: TGCAGTGCCAGGGACAGGGTCACTGAAGCTTTCTTT. Protein product: CSARDRVTEAFF.

As regards this clonotype: One end of the junction fails to match germline, which may point to a read error. The chain carries TRBV2 and TRBJ1-3; D call uncertain. CDR1 SNHLY and CDR2 FYNNEI come from the germline V gene. This CDR3 contains 13 residues. CDR3 sequence (DNA): TGTGCCGGCAGTGGAACCACTGGAAGCACCATATATTTT. The encoded protein is CAGSGTTGSTIYF.